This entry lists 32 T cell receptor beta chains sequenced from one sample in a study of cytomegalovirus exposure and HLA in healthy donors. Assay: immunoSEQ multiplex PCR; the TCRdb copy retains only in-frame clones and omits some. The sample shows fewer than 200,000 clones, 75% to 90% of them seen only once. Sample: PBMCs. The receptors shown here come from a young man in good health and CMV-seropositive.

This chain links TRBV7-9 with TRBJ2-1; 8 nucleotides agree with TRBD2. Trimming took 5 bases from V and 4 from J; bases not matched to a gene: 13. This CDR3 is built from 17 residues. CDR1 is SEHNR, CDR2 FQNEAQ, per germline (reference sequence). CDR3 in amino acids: CASSPQSPGLVYNEQFF. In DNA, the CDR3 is TGTGCCAGCAGCCCCCAGTCTCCGGGACTAGTTTACAATGAGCAGTTCTTC. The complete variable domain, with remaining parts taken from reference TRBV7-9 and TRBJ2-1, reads DTGVSQNPRHKITKRGQNVTFRCDPISEHNRLYWYRQTLGQGPEFLTYFQNEAQLEKSRLLSDRFSAERPKGSFSTLEIQRTEQGDSAMYLCASSPQSPGLVYNEQFFGPGTRLTVL.

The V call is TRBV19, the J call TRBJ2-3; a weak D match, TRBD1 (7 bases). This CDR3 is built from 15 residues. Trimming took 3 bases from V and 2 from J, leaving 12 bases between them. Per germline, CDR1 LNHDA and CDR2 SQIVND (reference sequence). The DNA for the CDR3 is TGTGCCAGTAGTATTCAGGGGGGATACACAGATACGCAGTATTTT. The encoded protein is CASSIQGGYTDTQYF.

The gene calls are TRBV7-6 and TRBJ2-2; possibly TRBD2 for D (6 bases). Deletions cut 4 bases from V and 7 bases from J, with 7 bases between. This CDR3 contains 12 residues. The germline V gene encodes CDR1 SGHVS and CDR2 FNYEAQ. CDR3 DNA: TGTGCCAGCAGCTACGGGAGCGGGGAGCTGTTTTTT. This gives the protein CASSYGSGELFF.

CDR3 sequence (DNA): TGTGCCAGCAGTTACGGGTCGGGAGGCCAAGAGACCCAGTACTTC. Amino acids: CASSYGSGGQETQYF. V gene TRBV6-5 combines with J gene TRBJ2-5; 7 nucleotides match TRBD2. Trimming cost V 2 bases and J 1 base; bases outside gene matches: 4. Germline V gives CDR1 MNHEY, CDR2 SVGAGI. This CDR3 has 15 amino acids.

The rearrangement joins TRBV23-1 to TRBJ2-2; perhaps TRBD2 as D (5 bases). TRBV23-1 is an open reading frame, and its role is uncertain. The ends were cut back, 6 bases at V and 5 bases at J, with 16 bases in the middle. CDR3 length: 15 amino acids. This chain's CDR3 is CASSPRAAWTGELFF. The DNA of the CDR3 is TGCGCCAGCAGCCCGCGGGCGGCGTGGACCGGGGAGCTGTTTTTT.

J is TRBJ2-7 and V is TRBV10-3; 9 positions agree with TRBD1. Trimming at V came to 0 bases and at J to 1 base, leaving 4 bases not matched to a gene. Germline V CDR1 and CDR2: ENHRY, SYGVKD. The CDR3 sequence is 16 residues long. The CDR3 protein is CAISESRGQGSYEQYF. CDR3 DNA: TGTGCCATCAGTGAGTCGAGGGGACAGGGTTCCTACGAGCAGTACTTC.

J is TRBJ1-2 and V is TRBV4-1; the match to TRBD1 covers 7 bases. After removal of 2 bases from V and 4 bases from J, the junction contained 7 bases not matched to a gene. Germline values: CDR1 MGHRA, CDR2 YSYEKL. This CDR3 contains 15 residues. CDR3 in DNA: TGCGCCAGCAGCCAAACGCCGGGACAGTCCTATGGCTACACCTTC. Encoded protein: CASSQTPGQSYGYTF.

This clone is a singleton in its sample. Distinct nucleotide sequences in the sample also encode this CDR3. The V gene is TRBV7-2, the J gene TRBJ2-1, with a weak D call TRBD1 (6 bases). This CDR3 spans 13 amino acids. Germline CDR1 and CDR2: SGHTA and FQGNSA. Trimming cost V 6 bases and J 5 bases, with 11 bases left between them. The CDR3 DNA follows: TGTGCCAGCAGTCTTGGACAGAACAATGAGCAGTTCTTC. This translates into CASSLGQNNEQFF.

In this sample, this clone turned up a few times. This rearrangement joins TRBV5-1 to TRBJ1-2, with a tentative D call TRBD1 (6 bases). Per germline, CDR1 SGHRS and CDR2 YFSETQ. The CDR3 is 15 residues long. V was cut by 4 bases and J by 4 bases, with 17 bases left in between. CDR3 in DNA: TGCGCCAGCAGCCAGGACAGTAGTTTGCTCTATGGCTACACCTTC. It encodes CASSQDSSLLYGYTF.

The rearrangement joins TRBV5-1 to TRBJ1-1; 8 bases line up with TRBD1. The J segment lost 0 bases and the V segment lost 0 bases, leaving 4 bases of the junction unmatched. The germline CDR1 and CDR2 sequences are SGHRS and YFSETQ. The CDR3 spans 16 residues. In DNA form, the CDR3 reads TGCGCCAGCAGCTTGGGACAGGGGTCTATGAACACTGAAGCTTTCTTT. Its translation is CASSLGQGSMNTEAFF.

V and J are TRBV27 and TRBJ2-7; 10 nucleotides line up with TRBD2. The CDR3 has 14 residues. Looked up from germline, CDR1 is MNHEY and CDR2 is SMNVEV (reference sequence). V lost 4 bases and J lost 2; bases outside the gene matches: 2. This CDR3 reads CASSWSGGAYEQYF. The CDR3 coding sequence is TGTGCCAGCAGTTGGAGCGGGGGGGCCTACGAGCAGTACTTC.

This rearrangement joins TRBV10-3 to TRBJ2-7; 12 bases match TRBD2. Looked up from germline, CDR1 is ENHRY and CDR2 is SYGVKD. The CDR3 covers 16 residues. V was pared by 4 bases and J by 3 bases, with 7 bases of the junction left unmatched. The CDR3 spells CAISVASGREIYEQYF. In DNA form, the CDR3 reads TGTGCCATCAGTGTGGCTAGCGGGAGGGAAATCTACGAGCAGTACTTC.

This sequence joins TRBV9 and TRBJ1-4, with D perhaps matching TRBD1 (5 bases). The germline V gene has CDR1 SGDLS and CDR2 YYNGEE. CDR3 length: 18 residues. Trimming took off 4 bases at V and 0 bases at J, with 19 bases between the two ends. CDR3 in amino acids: CASSPGWGGVPTNEKLFF. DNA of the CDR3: TGTGCCAGCAGCCCCGGGTGGGGAGGGGTGCCAACTAATGAAAAACTGTTTTTT. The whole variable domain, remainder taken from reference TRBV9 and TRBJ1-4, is DSGVTQTPKHLITATGQRVTLRCSPRSGDLSVYWYQQSLDQGLQFLIQYYNGEERAKGNILERFSAQQFPDLHSELNLSSLELGDSALYFCASSPGWGGVPTNEKLFFGSGTQLSVL.

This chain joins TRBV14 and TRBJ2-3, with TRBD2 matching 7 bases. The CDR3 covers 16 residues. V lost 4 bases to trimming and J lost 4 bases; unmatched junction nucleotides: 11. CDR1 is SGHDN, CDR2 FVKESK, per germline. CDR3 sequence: CASSPGPAGASDTQYF. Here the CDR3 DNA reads TGTGCCAGCAGCCCGGGGCCGGCGGGAGCTTCAGATACGCAGTATTTT.

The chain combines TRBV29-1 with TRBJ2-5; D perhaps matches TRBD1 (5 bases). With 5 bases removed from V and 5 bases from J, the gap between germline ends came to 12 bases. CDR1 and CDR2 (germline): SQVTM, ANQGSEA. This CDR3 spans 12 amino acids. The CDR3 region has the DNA TGCAGCGTTCAGGGCTTTAGCGAGACCCAGTACTTC. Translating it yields CSVQGFSETQYF.

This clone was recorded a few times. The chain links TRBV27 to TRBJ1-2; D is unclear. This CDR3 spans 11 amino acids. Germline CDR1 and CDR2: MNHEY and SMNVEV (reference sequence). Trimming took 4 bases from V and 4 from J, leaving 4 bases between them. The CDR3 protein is CASSSVYGYTF. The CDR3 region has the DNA TGTGCCAGCAGTTCCGTCTATGGCTACACCTTC.

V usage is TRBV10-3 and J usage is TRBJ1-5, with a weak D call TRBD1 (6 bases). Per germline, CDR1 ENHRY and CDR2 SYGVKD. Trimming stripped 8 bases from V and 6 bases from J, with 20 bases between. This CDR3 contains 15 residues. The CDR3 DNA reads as TGTGCCATCGGCAGGGGCCAAGCCTCCGGTCAGCCCCAGCATTTT. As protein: CAIGRGQASGQPQHF.

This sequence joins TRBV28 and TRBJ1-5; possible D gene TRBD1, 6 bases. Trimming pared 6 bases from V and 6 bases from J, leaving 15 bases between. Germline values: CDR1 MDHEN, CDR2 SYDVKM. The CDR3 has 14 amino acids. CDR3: CASSAGGAGQPQHF. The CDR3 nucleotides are TGTGCCAGCAGCGCCGGGGGGGCGGGTCAGCCCCAGCATTTT.

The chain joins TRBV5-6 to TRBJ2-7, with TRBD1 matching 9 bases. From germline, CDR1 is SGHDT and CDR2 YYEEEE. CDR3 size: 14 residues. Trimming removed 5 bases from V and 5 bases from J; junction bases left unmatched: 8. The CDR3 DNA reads TGTGCCAGCAGACCCTACAGGGGGCTGGACGAGCAGTACTTC. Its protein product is CASRPYRGLDEQYF.

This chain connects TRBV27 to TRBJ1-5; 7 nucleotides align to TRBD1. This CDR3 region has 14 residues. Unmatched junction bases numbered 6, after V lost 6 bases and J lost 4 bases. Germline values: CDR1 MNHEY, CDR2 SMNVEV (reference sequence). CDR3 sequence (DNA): TGTGCCAGCAGCATAGGGACAGCTAATCAGCCCCAGCATTTT. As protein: CASSIGTANQPQHF.

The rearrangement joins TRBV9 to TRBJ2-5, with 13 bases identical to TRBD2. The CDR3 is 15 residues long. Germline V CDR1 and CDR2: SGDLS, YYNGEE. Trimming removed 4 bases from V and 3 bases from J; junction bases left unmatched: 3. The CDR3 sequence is CASSLGTSGKETQYF. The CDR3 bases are TGTGCCAGCAGCCTAGGGACTAGCGGGAAAGAGACCCAGTACTTC. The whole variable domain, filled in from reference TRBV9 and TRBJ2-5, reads DSGVTQTPKHLITATGQRVTLRCSPRSGDLSVYWYQQSLDQGLQFLIQYYNGEERAKGNILERFSAQQFPDLHSELNLSSLELGDSALYFCASSLGTSGKETQYFGPGTRLLVL.

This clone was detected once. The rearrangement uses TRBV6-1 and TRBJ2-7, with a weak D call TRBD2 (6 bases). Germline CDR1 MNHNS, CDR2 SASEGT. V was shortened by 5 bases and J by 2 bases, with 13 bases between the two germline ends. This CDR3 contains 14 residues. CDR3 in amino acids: CASSRDWSPYEQYF. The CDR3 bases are TGTGCCAGCAGTCGGGACTGGAGTCCCTACGAGCAGTACTTC.

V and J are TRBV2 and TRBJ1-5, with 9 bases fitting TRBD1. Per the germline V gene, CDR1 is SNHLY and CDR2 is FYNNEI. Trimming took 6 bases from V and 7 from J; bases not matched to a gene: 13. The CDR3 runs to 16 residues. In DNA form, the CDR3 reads TGTGCCAGCAGGTATACCGGGACAGGGATATTACAGCCCCAGCATTTT. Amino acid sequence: CASRYTGTGILQPQHF.

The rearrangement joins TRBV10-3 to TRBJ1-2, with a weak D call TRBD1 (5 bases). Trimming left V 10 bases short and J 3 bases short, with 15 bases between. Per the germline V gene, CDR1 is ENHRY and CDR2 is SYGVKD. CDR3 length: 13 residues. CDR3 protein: CATWTRGDYGYTF. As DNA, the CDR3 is TGTGCCACCTGGACACGGGGGGACTATGGCTACACCTTC.

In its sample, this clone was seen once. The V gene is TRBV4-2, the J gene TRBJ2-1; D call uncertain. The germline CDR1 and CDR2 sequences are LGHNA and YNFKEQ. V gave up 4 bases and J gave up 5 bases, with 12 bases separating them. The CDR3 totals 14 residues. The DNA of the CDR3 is TGTGCCAGCAGCCTGCTGGCTAGAAACAATGAGCAGTTCTTC. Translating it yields CASSLLARNNEQFF.

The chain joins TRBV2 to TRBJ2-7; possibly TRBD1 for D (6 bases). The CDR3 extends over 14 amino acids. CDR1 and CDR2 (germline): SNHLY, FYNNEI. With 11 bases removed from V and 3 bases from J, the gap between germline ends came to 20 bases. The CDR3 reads CAAVATGTRYEQYF. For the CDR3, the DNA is TGTGCCGCGGTTGCAACCGGGACACGCTACGAGCAGTACTTC. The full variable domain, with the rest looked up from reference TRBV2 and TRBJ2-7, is EPEVTQTPSHQVTQMGQEVILRCVPISNHLYFYWYRQILGQKVEFLVSFYNNEISEKSEIFDDQFSVERPDGSNFTLKIRSTKLEDSAMYFCAAVATGTRYEQYFGPGTRLTVT.

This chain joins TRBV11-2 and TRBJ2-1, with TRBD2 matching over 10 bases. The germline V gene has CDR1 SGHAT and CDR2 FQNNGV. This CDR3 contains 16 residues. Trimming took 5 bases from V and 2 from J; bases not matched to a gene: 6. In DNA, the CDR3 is TGTGCCAGCAGCATGATAAGCGGGAGGGCCTACAATGAGCAGTTCTTC. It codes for CASSMISGRAYNEQFF.

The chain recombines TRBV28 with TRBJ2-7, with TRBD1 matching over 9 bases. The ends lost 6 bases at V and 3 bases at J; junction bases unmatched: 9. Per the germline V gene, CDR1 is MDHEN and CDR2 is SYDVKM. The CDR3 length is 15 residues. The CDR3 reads CASSSGQGAFYEQYF. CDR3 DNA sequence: TGTGCCAGCAGCTCGGGACAGGGTGCCTTCTACGAGCAGTACTTC.

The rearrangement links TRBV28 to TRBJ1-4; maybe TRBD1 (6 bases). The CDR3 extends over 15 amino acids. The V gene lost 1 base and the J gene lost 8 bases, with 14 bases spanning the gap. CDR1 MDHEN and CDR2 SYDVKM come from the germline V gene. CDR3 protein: CASSLSGRGGEKLFF. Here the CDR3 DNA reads TGTGCCAGCAGTTTATCCGGCAGGGGAGGGGAAAAACTGTTTTTT.

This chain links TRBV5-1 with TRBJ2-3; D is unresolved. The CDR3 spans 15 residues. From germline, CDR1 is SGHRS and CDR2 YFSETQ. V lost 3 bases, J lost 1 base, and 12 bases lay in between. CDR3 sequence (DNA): TGCGCCAGCAGCTCTACTCCCGGTGGCACAGATACGCAGTATTTT. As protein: CASSSTPGGTDTQYF.

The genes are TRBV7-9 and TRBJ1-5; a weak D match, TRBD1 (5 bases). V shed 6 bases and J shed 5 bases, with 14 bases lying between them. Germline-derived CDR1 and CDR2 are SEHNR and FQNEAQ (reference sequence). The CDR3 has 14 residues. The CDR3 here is CASSPTGADQPQHF. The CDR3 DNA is TGTGCCAGCAGTCCCACAGGAGCCGATCAGCCCCAGCATTTT.

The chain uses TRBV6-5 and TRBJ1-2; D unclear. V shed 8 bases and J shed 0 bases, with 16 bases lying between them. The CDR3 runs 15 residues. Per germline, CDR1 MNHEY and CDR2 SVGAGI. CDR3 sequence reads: CASGSKWAPNYGYTF. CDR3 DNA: TGTGCCAGCGGGTCTAAATGGGCCCCTAACTATGGCTACACCTTC.